Sequencing of this TCR beta chain was carried out in a study of cytomegalovirus exposure and HLA in healthy donors. Overall study results and limits: Owing to their indistinguishability, certain V segments, notably TRBV6-2 and TRBV6-3, were excluded. TCR beta V- and J-gene trimming, according to a later analysis, was linked to a missense DCLRE1C variant.

The J segment lost 5 bases and the V segment lost 5 bases, leaving 5 bases of the junction unmatched. The CDR3 is made up of 13 amino acids. Germline assignment: CDR1 MNHNY and CDR2 SVGAGI (reference sequence). Use of 60 Vbeta and 13 Jbeta primers characterized the PCR. Some clones are missing from TCRdb's copy, which holds only in-frame ones; the method was immunoSEQ multiplex PCR. The sample includes 65,000 to 90,000 clones, approximately 75% of them seen just once. This clone was seen a handful of times. Its antigen is undetermined. The sequence derives from a man in his 60s in good health and CMV-seronegative. Material: PBMCs. The chain joins TRBV6-6 to TRBJ1-1, with 7 bases identical to TRBD1. The CDR3 bases are TGTGCCAGCAGTCCAGGGGGTAGAACTGAAGCTTTCTTT. Amino acids: CASSPGGRTEAFF.